This T cell receptor beta chain was obtained from a study of T cell repertoires in cytomegalovirus infection. The CDR3 is 14 amino acids. In germline, CDR1 is SGHTA, CDR2 FQGNSA. V lost 2 bases and J 4 bases, leaving 11 bases between the germline ends. This clonotype was recorded many times. The antigen is unknown. MiXCR, applied by TCRdb to the reads, yields one record per CDR3 protein. The profile shows roughly 700,000 distinct CDR3 sequences, 30% to 40% of them singletons. The rearrangement uses TRBV7-2 and TRBJ1-2; no definite D call. The sequence was obtained from a human donor in good health (CMV status not recorded). Some clones in this sample may be carry-over from other donors' samples. Sequencing used cultured PBMCs, obtained from culture after CMV antigen stimulation. This CDR3 reads CASSLSFKGYGYTF. The CDR3 nucleotides are TGTGCCAGCAGCTTATCCTTTAAGGGCTATGGCTACACCTTC.